The rows below give T cell receptor beta chains drawn from one sample of a study of blood T cells in healthy people across ages. TCRdb reprocessed the 5' RACE reads with MiXCR, giving one entry per CDR3 protein. The table has about 1.5 million distinct CDR3 sequences, around 39% seen once; the top ten hold 7.9%. The sample consisted of blood. The receptors stem from a woman aged 18-30 years in good health. Both conserved end residues are part of each CDR3. The order of the fields is CDR3 length, J gene, D gene, V gene, CDR3 protein. The D gene is left open where the match is weak.

CDR3 length: 17; J gene: TRBJ2-3; D gene: TRBD2; V gene: TRBV7-8; CDR3 protein: CASSWTSGGPSTDTQYF
CDR3 length: 18; J gene: TRBJ2-1; D gene: -; V gene: TRBV13; CDR3 protein: CASSGLREQISSYNEQFF
CDR3 length: 14; J gene: TRBJ2-1; D gene: TRBD2; V gene: TRBV20-1; CDR3 protein: CSASLTSGSEGLFF
CDR3 length: 13; J gene: TRBJ2-5; D gene: -; V gene: TRBV27; CDR3 protein: CASSLFSGETQYF
CDR3 length: 12; J gene: TRBJ2-7; D gene: -; V gene: TRBV6-2/TRBV6-3; CDR3 protein: CASRPQGYEQYF
CDR3 length: 13; J gene: -; D gene: -; V gene: TRBV20-1; CDR3 protein: CSARPGSGYEQYF
CDR3 length: 13; J gene: TRBJ1-1; D gene: -; V gene: TRBV7-9; CDR3 protein: CASRALTNTEAFF
CDR3 length: 15; J gene: TRBJ2-1; D gene: -; V gene: TRBV11-2; CDR3 protein: CASSLGHTSYNEQFF
CDR3 length: 12; J gene: TRBJ2-7; D gene: TRBD2; V gene: TRBV3-1; CDR3 protein: CASSPGLAAQYF
CDR3 length: 13; J gene: TRBJ2-7; D gene: TRBD1; V gene: TRBV12-3/TRBV12-4; CDR3 protein: CASNLDRGGEQYF
CDR3 length: 16; J gene: TRBJ2-2; D gene: -; V gene: TRBV10-3; CDR3 protein: CAIRDIAGADTGELFF
CDR3 length: 16; J gene: TRBJ2-3; D gene: -; V gene: TRBV7-9; CDR3 protein: CASSLGGPTVTDTQYF
CDR3 length: 18; J gene: TRBJ2-7; D gene: -; V gene: TRBV4-2; CDR3 protein: CASSQDWAGTVSGYEQYF
CDR3 length: 15; J gene: TRBJ2-3; D gene: -; V gene: TRBV5-6; CDR3 protein: CASSFRDKRTDTQYF
CDR3 length: 15; J gene: TRBJ2-7; D gene: TRBD2; V gene: TRBV27; CDR3 protein: CASSLATSGFYEQYF
CDR3 length: 14; J gene: TRBJ2-7; D gene: -; V gene: TRBV4-1; CDR3 protein: CASSPVGGTCEQYF
CDR3 length: 16; J gene: TRBJ2-7; D gene: TRBD1; V gene: TRBV5-1; CDR3 protein: CASSQQPPGQGNEQYF
CDR3 length: 17; J gene: TRBJ2-3; D gene: TRBD2; V gene: TRBV9; CDR3 protein: CASSEEAGLAGADTQYF
CDR3 length: 16; J gene: TRBJ1-1; D gene: TRBD1; V gene: TRBV20-1; CDR3 protein: CSAPIIPGQMNTEAFF
CDR3 length: 17; J gene: TRBJ2-5; D gene: TRBD2; V gene: TRBV7-6; CDR3 protein: CASSLEPSGGYQETQYF
CDR3 length: 16; J gene: TRBJ2-7; D gene: -; V gene: TRBV21-1; CDR3 protein: CASSIGQDPPLSEQYF
CDR3 length: 16; J gene: -; D gene: -; V gene: TRBV7-9; CDR3 protein: CASSLGRPGVRNIQYF